This entry concerns a single T cell receptor (beta chain). Its antigen is undetermined. The sample comes from a study of response to subunit inactivated influenza vaccine. Findings and caveats of the study: Few additional T cells are recruited per seasonal influenza vaccination, authors suggested.

Using its own MiXCR run on the RT-PCR reads, TCRdb lists one record per CDR3 protein. There are about 700,000 distinct CDR3 sequences in the sample; about 15% occur only once, and 6.5% to 8.5% lies in the top ten. The receptor's source is a man aged 50 to 59 who received an inactivated influenza vaccine. The material sequenced was PBMCs from blood, taken 14 to 15 days before vaccination.

The chain's CDR3 is CASSLQGTSGSSYEQYF. In DNA, the CDR3 is TGTGCCAGCAGTCTCCAAGGGACTAGCGGGAGCTCCTACGAGCAGTACTTC. This rearrangement joins TRBV28 to TRBJ2-7, with 14 bases matching TRBD2. V lost 5 bases and J lost 0; bases outside the gene matches: 6. Looked up from germline, CDR1 is MDHEN and CDR2 is SYDVKM. This CDR3 comprises 17 residues.